This T cell receptor beta chain stems from a study of cytomegalovirus exposure and HLA in healthy donors. The V gene's germline CDR1 is SGHTA and CDR2 FQGNSA. V trimming: 1 base; J trimming: 7 bases; junction bases outside the gene matches: 9. CDR3 length: 15 residues. 60 Vbeta and 13 Jbeta primers were used in PCR. Using immunoSEQ multiplex PCR, the repertoire was profiled, and TCRdb retains in-frame clones only, with some absent. Of about 140,000 clones in the sample, 70% to 90% were seen once. The clonotype comes from a man over 45 in good health and CMV-seronegative. The chain couples TRBV7-2 to TRBJ1-2; 7 nucleotides match TRBD1. Sequencing input: PBMCs. The CDR3 is CASSLGLEGAVGYTF. The CDR3 DNA reads as TGTGCCAGCAGCTTAGGACTTGAGGGGGCCGTTGGCTACACCTTC. The whole variable domain, remainder taken from reference TRBV7-2 and TRBJ1-2, is GAGVSQSPSNKVTEKGKDVELRCDPISGHTALYWYRQSLGQGLEFLIYFQGNSAPDKSGLPSDRFSAERTGGSVSTLTIQRTQQEDSAVYLCASSLGLEGAVGYTFGSGTRLTVV.